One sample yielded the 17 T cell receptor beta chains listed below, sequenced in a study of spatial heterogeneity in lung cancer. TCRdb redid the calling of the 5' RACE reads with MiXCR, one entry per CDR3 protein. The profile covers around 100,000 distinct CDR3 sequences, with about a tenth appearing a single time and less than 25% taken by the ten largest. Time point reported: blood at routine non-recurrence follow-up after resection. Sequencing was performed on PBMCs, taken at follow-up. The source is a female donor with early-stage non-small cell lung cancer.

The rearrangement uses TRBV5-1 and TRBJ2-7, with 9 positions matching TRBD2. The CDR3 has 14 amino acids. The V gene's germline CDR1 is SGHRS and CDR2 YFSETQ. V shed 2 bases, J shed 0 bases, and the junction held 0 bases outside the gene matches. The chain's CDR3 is CASSFSGSSYEQYF. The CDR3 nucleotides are TGCGCCAGCAGCTTTAGCGGGAGCTCCTACGAGCAGTACTTC. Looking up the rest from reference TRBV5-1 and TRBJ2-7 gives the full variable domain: KAGVTQTPRYLIKTRGQQVTLSCSPISGHRSVSWYQQTPGQGLQFLFEYFSETQRNKGNFPGRFSGRQFSNSRSEMNVSTLELGDSALYLCASSFSGSSYEQYFGPGTRLTVT.

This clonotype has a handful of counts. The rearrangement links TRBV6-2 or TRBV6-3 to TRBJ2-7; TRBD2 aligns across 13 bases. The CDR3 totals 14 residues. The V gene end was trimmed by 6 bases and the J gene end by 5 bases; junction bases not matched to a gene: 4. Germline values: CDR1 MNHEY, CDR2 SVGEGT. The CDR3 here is CASRRTSGSNEQYV. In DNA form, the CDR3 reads TGTGCCAGCAGACGGACTAGCGGGAGCAACGAGCAGTACGTC.

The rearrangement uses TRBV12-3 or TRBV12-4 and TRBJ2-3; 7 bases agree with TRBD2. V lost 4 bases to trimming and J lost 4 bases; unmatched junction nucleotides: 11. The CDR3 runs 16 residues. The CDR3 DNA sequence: TGTGCCAGCAGTTCCCGCCCCGCGGGAGTGGCAGATACGCAGTATTTT. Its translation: CASSSRPAGVADTQYF.

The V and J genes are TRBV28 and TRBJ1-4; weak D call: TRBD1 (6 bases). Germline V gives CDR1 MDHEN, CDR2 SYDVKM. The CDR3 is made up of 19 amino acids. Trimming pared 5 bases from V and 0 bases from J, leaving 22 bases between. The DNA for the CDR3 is TGTGCCAGCAGTGGCCACTCGGGACAAAAAGCAGCAACTAATGAAAAACTGTTTTTT. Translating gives CASSGHSGQKAATNEKLFF.

CDR3 in amino acids: CSAAGTSGSADTQYF. CDR3 bases: TGCAGCGCGGCGGGGACTAGCGGGAGTGCAGATACGCAGTATTTT. This sequence joins TRBV29-1 and TRBJ2-3; 14 bases agree with TRBD2. This CDR3 spans 15 amino acids. The V segment lost 7 bases and the J segment 4 bases; nucleotides outside the gene matches: 7. The germline CDR1 and CDR2 sequences are SQVTM and ANQGSEA.

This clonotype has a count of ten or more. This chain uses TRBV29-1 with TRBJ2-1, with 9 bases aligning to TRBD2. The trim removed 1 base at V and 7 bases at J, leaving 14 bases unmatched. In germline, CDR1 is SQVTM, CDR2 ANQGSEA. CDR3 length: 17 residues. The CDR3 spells CSVEGMAAGGRLNEQFF. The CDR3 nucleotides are TGCAGCGTTGAAGGAATGGCGGCGGGAGGGCGATTAAATGAGCAGTTCTTC.

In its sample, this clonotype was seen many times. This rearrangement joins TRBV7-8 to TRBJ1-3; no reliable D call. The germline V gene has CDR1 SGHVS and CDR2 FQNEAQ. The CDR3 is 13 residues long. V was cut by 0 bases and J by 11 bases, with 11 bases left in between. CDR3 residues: CASSLAHGSPIYF. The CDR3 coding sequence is TGTGCCAGCAGCTTAGCGCACGGAAGCCCCATATATTTT.

The CDR3 DNA sequence: TGTGCCTGGAATAGAAGAAGCTCTGGAAACACCATATATTTT. Amino acids: CAWNRRSSGNTIYF. V is TRBV30 and J is TRBJ1-3, with D unclear. V dropped 4 bases and J dropped 0 bases, with 10 bases sitting between them. This CDR3 is built from 14 residues. Germline CDR1 reads GTSNPN; CDR2 reads SVGIG (reference sequence).

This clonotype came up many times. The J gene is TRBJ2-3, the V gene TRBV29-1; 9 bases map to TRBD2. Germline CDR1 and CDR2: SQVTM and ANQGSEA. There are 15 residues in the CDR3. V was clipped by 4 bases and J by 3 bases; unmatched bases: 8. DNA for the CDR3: TGCAGCGTTGCCCCTAGCGGGACGGGTACAGATACGCAGTATTTT. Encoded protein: CSVAPSGTGTDTQYF.

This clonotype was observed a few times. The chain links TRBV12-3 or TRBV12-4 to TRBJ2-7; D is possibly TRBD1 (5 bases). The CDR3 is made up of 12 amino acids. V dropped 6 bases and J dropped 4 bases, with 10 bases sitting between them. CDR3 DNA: TGTGCCAGCAGCCTAGGGGCTTACGAGCAGTACTTC. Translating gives CASSLGAYEQYF.

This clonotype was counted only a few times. The CDR3 loop is CASSPPVTHGYEQYF. In DNA, the CDR3 is TGTGCCAGCTCACCACCAGTTACCCACGGCTACGAGCAGTACTTC. The chain uses TRBV18 and TRBJ2-7; D uncertain. CDR3 length: 15 residues. V gave up 0 bases and J gave up 3 bases, with 12 bases separating them. CDR1 is KGHSH, CDR2 LQKENI, per germline.

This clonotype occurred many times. The CDR3 DNA follows: TGTGCCAGCAGCCAAGCCGGGGGCACCGGGGAGCTGTTTTTT. Amino acid sequence: CASSQAGGTGELFF. The chain is built from TRBV3-1 and TRBJ2-2, with TRBD2 as a possible D gene (6 bases). Germline V gives CDR1 LGHDT, CDR2 YNNKEL (reference sequence). The CDR3 is made up of 14 amino acids. Trimming pared 1 base from V and 4 bases from J, leaving 7 bases between.

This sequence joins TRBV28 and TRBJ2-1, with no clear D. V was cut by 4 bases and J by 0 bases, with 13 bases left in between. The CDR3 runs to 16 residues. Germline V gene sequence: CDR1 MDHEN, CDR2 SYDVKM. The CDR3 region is CASSSFGSSSYNEQFF. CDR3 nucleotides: TGTGCCAGCAGTTCGTTTGGCAGTAGCTCCTACAATGAGCAGTTCTTC.

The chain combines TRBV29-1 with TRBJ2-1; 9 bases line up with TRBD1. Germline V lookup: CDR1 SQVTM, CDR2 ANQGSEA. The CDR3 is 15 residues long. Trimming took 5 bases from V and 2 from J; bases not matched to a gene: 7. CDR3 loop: CSVPRDRATYNEQFF. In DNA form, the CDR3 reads TGCAGCGTTCCCCGGGACAGGGCGACCTACAATGAGCAGTTCTTC.

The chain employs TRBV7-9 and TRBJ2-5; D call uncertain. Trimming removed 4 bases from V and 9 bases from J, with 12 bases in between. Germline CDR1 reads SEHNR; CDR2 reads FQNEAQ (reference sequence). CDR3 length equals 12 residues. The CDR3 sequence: CASSSEVQAQYF. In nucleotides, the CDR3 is TGTGCCAGCAGCTCAGAGGTGCAGGCCCAGTACTTC.

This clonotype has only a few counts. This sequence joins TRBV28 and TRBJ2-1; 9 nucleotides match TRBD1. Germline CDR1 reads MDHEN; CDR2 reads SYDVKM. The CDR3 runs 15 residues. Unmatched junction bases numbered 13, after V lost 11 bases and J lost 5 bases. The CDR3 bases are TGTGCCGGGAGAACCGGGACAGGGCCACACAATGAGCAGTTCTTC. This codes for CAGRTGTGPHNEQFF.

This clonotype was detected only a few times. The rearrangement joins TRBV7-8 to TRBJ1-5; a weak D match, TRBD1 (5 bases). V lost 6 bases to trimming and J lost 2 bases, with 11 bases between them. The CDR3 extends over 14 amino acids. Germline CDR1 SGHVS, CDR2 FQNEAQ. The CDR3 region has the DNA TGTGCCAGCAGTTCCAGGGCCGGCAATCAGCCCCAGCATTTT. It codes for CASSSRAGNQPQHF. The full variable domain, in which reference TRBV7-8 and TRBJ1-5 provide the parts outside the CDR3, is GAGVSQSPRYKVAKRGQDVALRCDPISGHVSLFWYQQALGQGPEFLTYFQNEAQLDKSGLPSDRFFAERPEGSVSTLKIQRTQQEDSAVYLCASSSRAGNQPQHFGDGTRLSIL.